The present T cell receptor beta chain was sequenced within a study of T cell responses to AZD1222 COVID-19 vaccine. Comments on this clone: The antigen is not known.

General study points: Nearly half of spike-specific TCRs reportedly target variant regions that are unmutated in the B.1.351 and B.1.1.7 variants. The peak T cell response came first, and repertoires were sampled only after it.

In germline, CDR1 is MNHEY, CDR2 SVGEGT. Germline trimming cut 5 bases from V and 2 bases from J; bases unmatched to any gene: 16. The CDR3 sequence is 18 residues long. Assay used: immunoSEQ multiplex PCR; TCRdb lists only in-frame clones, some missing. Of 95,000 to 110,000 clones in the sample, roughly nine tenths were seen once. V is TRBV6-2 or TRBV6-3 and J is TRBJ2-7, with 9 bases identical to TRBD1. This clonotype was obtained from an adult in good health. The sample was peripheral blood, taken on day 0 of AZD1222 vaccination. Written as DNA, the CDR3 is TGTGCCAGCAGTCTCGACCTCCTGCGGGGACAGGGTGCCTACGAGCAGTACTTC. It encodes CASSLDLLRGQGAYEQYF.